These 30 T cell receptor beta chains came from one sample sequenced in a study of OX40 agonist ivuxolimab in advanced cancers. Assay used: immunoSEQ multiplex PCR; TCRdb lists only in-frame clones, some missing. The table shows around 100,000 clones, with roughly 90% occurring only once. Sequences were derived from CD4+ or CD8+ T cells sorted from blood, sampled in a trial of the OX40 agonist ivuxolimab. All receptors come from an adult with an advanced solid tumor such as melanoma, head and neck, liver or kidney cancer.

V and J are TRBV10-3 and TRBJ1-2; D is unclear. CDR1 is ENHRY, CDR2 SYGVKD, per germline. Trimming took 8 bases from V and 8 from J, leaving 21 bases between them. This CDR3 contains 14 residues. CDR3 sequence (DNA): TGTGCCATCTCTCGAACGGAGTTACAGACCGGCTACACCTTC. This encodes CAISRTELQTGYTF.

This sequence joins TRBV29-1 and TRBJ2-1, with 8 bases identical to TRBD1. This CDR3 is built from 13 residues. The V gene's germline CDR1 is SQVTM and CDR2 ANQGSEA. Germline trimming cut 8 bases from V and 12 bases from J; bases unmatched to any gene: 15. The CDR3 region is CSFAVTGAIWQFF. CDR3 coding DNA: TGCAGCTTTGCCGTGACAGGGGCTATTTGGCAGTTCTTC.

This clone was picked up one time. The CDR3 bases are TGTGCCAGCAGTGTGGACAGGGGTCAGCCCCAGCATTTT. This codes for CASSVDRGQPQHF. The genes are TRBV6-6 and TRBJ1-5, with 9 bases aligning to TRBD1. CDR3 length: 13 residues. Losses at the gene ends were 5 bases for V and 6 bases for J; bases not matched to a gene: 2. Germline V CDR1 and CDR2: MNHNY, SVGAGI (reference sequence).

The rearrangement uses TRBV19 and TRBJ2-2; D is ambiguous. Between the trimmed V and J ends, which lost 3 bases and 6 bases, there was a span of 11 bases. Germline V gene lookup returns CDR1 LNHDA and CDR2 SQIVND (reference sequence). CDR3 length equals 14 residues. The CDR3 sequence is CASSIGTGAGELFF. CDR3 in DNA: TGTGCCAGTAGTATCGGAACCGGTGCCGGGGAGCTGTTTTTT.

V and J are TRBV10-2 and TRBJ2-1, with 10 bases fitting TRBD2. CDR1 is WSHSY, CDR2 SAAADI, per germline. Germline trimming cut 7 bases from V and 6 bases from J; bases unmatched to any gene: 12. The CDR3 consists of 16 residues. The CDR3 DNA reads TGCGCCAGCACCCAACCCGTCACTAGCGGGATCAATGAGCAGTTCTTC. Its protein is CASTQPVTSGINEQFF.

V is TRBV4-2 and J is TRBJ2-2; D gene unclear. The V gene's germline CDR1 is LGHNA and CDR2 YNFKEQ. The ends were cut back, 4 bases at V and 1 base at J, with 13 bases in the middle. This CDR3 is 16 amino acids long. The CDR3 DNA reads as TGTGCCAGCAGCCCAACGGCTCAGCTGAACACCGGGGAGCTGTTTTTT. It translates to CASSPTAQLNTGELFF.

This rearrangement joins TRBV5-1 to TRBJ2-7; D gene ambiguous. Trimming shortened V by 0 bases and J by 3 bases, and 13 bases separated the two germline ends. This CDR3 has 15 amino acids. CDR1 SGHRS and CDR2 YFSETQ come from the germline V gene. The CDR3 DNA reads TGCGCCAGCAGCTTGGGGGTAAATCAGGACTACGAGCAGTACTTC. Its protein product is CASSLGVNQDYEQYF.

This clone was picked up one time. The chain joins TRBV9 to TRBJ2-1, with unresolved D. This CDR3 region has 15 residues. The germline V and J ends were trimmed by 4 bases and 0 bases, with 11 bases remaining between them. Germline V gene data show CDR1 as SGDLS and CDR2 as YYNGEE. The CDR3 spells CASSLDHGSYNEQFF. The CDR3 DNA sequence: TGTGCCAGCAGCCTCGACCACGGCTCCTACAATGAGCAGTTCTTC.

This chain connects TRBV2 to TRBJ1-1; D not resolved. V dropped 8 bases and J dropped 1 base, with 23 bases sitting between them. This CDR3 has 17 residues. Germline loops: CDR1 SNHLY, CDR2 FYNNEI. The DNA of the CDR3 is TGTGCCAGCCCCGGTCGCCAGACGCGGATTGGGAACACTGAAGCTTTCTTT. Protein: CASPGRQTRIGNTEAFF.

The chain has TRBV25-1 and TRBJ1-2, with D possibly matching TRBD1 (6 bases). Germline V lookup: CDR1 MGHDK, CDR2 SYGVNS. This CDR3 spans 12 amino acids. V was pared by 5 bases and J by 4 bases, with 8 bases between. The CDR3 region has the DNA TGTGCCAGCAGTCCGGACAGCTATGGCTACACCTTC. Protein sequence: CASSPDSYGYTF.

The J gene is TRBJ1-4, the V gene TRBV7-2; no definite D call. Germline CDR1 reads SGHTA; CDR2 reads FQGNSA. Trimming removed 4 bases from V and 0 bases from J, with 9 bases in between. This CDR3 comprises 15 residues. The CDR3 DNA reads as TGTGCCAGCAGCTCCCGACATACAACTAATGAAAAACTGTTTTTT. Translation: CASSSRHTTNEKLFF.

The chain has TRBV6-1 and TRBJ1-5; TRBD1 matches 7 bases. This CDR3 contains 14 residues. Losses at the gene ends were 6 bases for V and 8 bases for J; bases not matched to a gene: 10. Germline V gene sequence: CDR1 MNHNS, CDR2 SASEGT. The CDR3 reads CASRAQTGSEPQHF. In DNA form, the CDR3 reads TGTGCCAGCAGAGCCCAGACAGGGTCGGAGCCCCAGCATTTT.

The chain employs TRBV14 and TRBJ2-3; D not resolved. Trimming removed 0 bases from V and 1 base from J, with 5 bases in between. The CDR3 spans 14 residues. CDR1 is SGHDN and CDR2 is FVKESK in the germline V gene. CDR3 coding DNA: TGTGCCAGCAGCCAAGATTTGGGCACAGATACGCAGTATTTT. Amino acid sequence: CASSQDLGTDTQYF. The whole variable domain, remainder taken from reference TRBV14 and TRBJ2-3, is EAGVTQFPSHSVIEKGQTVTLRCDPISGHDNLYWYRRVMGKEIKFLLHFVKESKQDESGMPNNRFLAERTGGTYSTLKVQPAELEDSGVYFCASSQDLGTDTQYFGPGTRLTVL.

The chain couples TRBV6-6 to TRBJ2-5; 11 bases map to TRBD2. Germline V gene data show CDR1 as MNHNY and CDR2 as SVGAGI (reference sequence). The J segment lost 1 base and the V segment lost 5 bases, leaving 6 bases of the junction unmatched. This CDR3 has 16 residues. For the CDR3, the DNA is TGTGCCAGCAGTGGGGGACTAGCGGTGGGCCAAGAGACCCAGTACTTC. The encoded protein is CASSGGLAVGQETQYF.

The rearrangement links TRBV9 to TRBJ2-2; D call uncertain. The V gene's germline CDR1 is SGDLS and CDR2 YYNGEE. The CDR3 covers 14 residues. The V end was cut by 0 bases, the J end by 6 bases, with 9 bases between. The CDR3 is CASSVVGIPGELFF. CDR3 DNA sequence: TGTGCCAGCAGCGTAGTAGGGATCCCCGGGGAGCTGTTTTTT.

The chain employs TRBV7-6 and TRBJ1-5, with a tentative D call TRBD1 (6 bases). The CDR3 contains 17 residues. The V end lost 4 bases, the J end lost 4 bases, and 20 bases lay between the germline ends. Germline V gene data show CDR1 as SGHVS and CDR2 as FNYEAQ. The CDR3 sequence is CASSSPHPGHQNQPQHF. The CDR3 nucleotides are TGTGCCAGCAGCTCCCCCCATCCGGGACACCAAAATCAGCCCCAGCATTTT.

The J gene is TRBJ1-6, the V gene TRBV11-3; D uncertain. CDR1 is SGHNT, CDR2 YENEEA, per germline. Trimming took 1 base from V and 5 from J, leaving 12 bases between them. The CDR3 sequence is 16 residues long. CDR3 DNA sequence: TGTGCCAGCAGCTTAGGGTCAGGCGCTGATAATTCACCCCTCCACTTT. Protein sequence: CASSLGSGADNSPLHF.

The chain carries TRBV7-2 and TRBJ2-6; D might be TRBD1 (7 bases). CDR1 and CDR2 from the germline V gene are SGHTA and FQGNSA. The CDR3 is 16 amino acids. Trimming took 1 base from V and 7 from J, leaving 14 bases between them. The CDR3 nucleotides are TGTGCCAGCAGCTTAGTCGGCGGGACAGTCGCCAACGTCCTGACTTTC. It codes for CASSLVGGTVANVLTF. The whole variable domain, remainder taken from reference TRBV7-2 and TRBJ2-6, is GAGVSQSPSNKVTEKGKDVELRCDPISGHTALYWYRQSLGQGLEFLIYFQGNSAPDKSGLPSDRFSAERTGGSVSTLTIQRTQQEDSAVYLCASSLVGGTVANVLTFGAGSRLTVL.

As for this clone: The sample contains more than one DNA sequence encoding this CDR3. The genes are TRBV9 and TRBJ2-1; either TRBD1 or TRBD2 may fit D (5 bases each). The V gene's germline CDR1 is SGDLS and CDR2 YYNGEE. This CDR3 comprises 15 residues. V was trimmed by 0 bases and J by 4 bases, leaving 11 bases between them. CDR3 DNA sequence: TGTGCCAGCAGCGTAGCCGGGACCCCTTACAATGAGCAGTTCTTC. Protein product: CASSVAGTPYNEQFF.

The V call is TRBV29-1, the J call TRBJ2-1, with unresolved D. This CDR3 has 13 amino acids. Per germline, CDR1 SQVTM and CDR2 ANQGSEA. Trimming shortened V by 4 bases and J by 7 bases, and 14 bases separated the two germline ends. The CDR3 DNA reads TGCAGCGTTGGAAAGGAGTTGAGTAATGAGCAGTTCTTC. Translation gives CSVGKELSNEQFF.

The chain joins TRBV7-7 to TRBJ2-3; 8 bases agree with TRBD2. The CDR3 length is 14 residues. Per the germline V gene, CDR1 is SSHAT and CDR2 is FNYEAQ (reference sequence). The CDR3 DNA reads as TGTGCTACCTCCCGGGGGGGGCGGTTGGATACGCAGTATTTT. It codes for CATSRGGRLDTQYF.

This clone was detected a few times. This chain links TRBV9 with TRBJ2-7; 9 nucleotides match TRBD2. Trimming took 3 bases from V and 6 from J; bases not matched to a gene: 10. Germline lookup yields CDR1 SGDLS and CDR2 YYNGEE. This CDR3 has 15 amino acids. DNA for the CDR3: TGTGCCAGCAGCGCGGGGGTGGCGGGAGGGGTCGAGCAGTACTTC. Translation: CASSAGVAGGVEQYF. Together with reference TRBV9 and TRBJ2-7, the CDR3 gives the full variable domain: DSGVTQTPKHLITATGQRVTLRCSPRSGDLSVYWYQQSLDQGLQFLIQYYNGEERAKGNILERFSAQQFPDLHSELNLSSLELGDSALYFCASSAGVAGGVEQYFGPGTRLTVT.

V gene TRBV5-4 combines with J gene TRBJ2-5; weak D call: TRBD1 (6 bases). Germline-derived CDR1 and CDR2 are SGHNT and YYREEE (reference sequence). This CDR3 is built from 16 residues. Deletions cut 4 bases from V and 5 bases from J, with 21 bases between. The CDR3 loop reads CASSTRDTFRSETQYF. The CDR3 nucleotides read TGTGCCAGCAGCACCCGGGACACCTTTAGGAGTGAGACCCAGTACTTC.

This clone was seen only once. The rearrangement uses TRBV19 and TRBJ2-5; D might be TRBD2 (7 bases). Germline V gene lookup returns CDR1 LNHDA and CDR2 SQIVND (reference sequence). CDR3 size: 14 residues. The germline V and J ends were trimmed by 4 bases and 4 bases, with 13 bases remaining between them. CDR3 amino acids: CASSNTRGAETQYF. CDR3 DNA: TGTGCCAGTAGTAACACCCGGGGGGCAGAGACCCAGTACTTC.

The chain links TRBV5-1 to TRBJ1-5, with D uncertain. Trimming took 4 bases from V and 5 from J, leaving 10 bases between them. The CDR3 consists of 13 residues. The germline CDR1 and CDR2 sequences are SGHRS and YFSETQ. CDR3 sequence reads: CASSRLGDQPQHF. CDR3 DNA sequence: TGCGCCAGCAGCCGACTGGGAGATCAGCCCCAGCATTTT.

The rearrangement uses TRBV6-5 and TRBJ1-1; D is unclear. The CDR3 contains 14 residues. The V end was cut by 0 bases, the J end by 1 base, with 6 bases between. Germline assignment: CDR1 MNHEY and CDR2 SVGAGI. For the CDR3, the DNA is TGTGCCAGCAGTTACTCTGAGGGGAACACTGAAGCTTTCTTT. It specifies CASSYSEGNTEAFF.

V gene TRBV6-5 combines with J gene TRBJ2-2; TRBD1 matches 7 bases. The germline CDR1 and CDR2 sequences are MNHEY and SVGAGI. The length of the CDR3 is 15 residues. After removal of 0 bases from V and 2 bases from J, the junction contained 0 bases not matched to a gene. Here the CDR3 reads CASSYSGGNTGELFF. In nucleotides, the CDR3 is TGTGCCAGCAGTTACTCAGGGGGCAACACCGGGGAGCTGTTTTTT.

The chain employs TRBV5-4 and TRBJ1-1; no reliable D call. V was cut by 4 bases and J by 0 bases, with 13 bases left in between. The CDR3 length is 15 residues. The germline CDR1 and CDR2 sequences are SGHNT and YYREEE (reference sequence). CDR3 in DNA: TGTGCCAGCAGCCCCCCCGGAGCCATGAACACTGAAGCTTTCTTT. Protein: CASSPPGAMNTEAFF.

This clone has only one observation. This chain links TRBV30 with TRBJ2-1; TRBD2 matches 8 bases. The CDR3 loop spans 14 amino acids. Per the germline V gene, CDR1 is GTSNPN and CDR2 is SVGIG (reference sequence). Losses at the gene ends were 5 bases for V and 9 bases for J; bases not matched to a gene: 12. CDR3 sequence (DNA): TGTGCCTGGGACTATGGGCTAGCGGGCGGTGAGCAGTTCTTC. It specifies CAWDYGLAGGEQFF.

The V and J genes are TRBV2 and TRBJ2-7; the match to TRBD2 covers 12 bases. Germline V gene sequence: CDR1 SNHLY, CDR2 FYNNEI. V shed 7 bases and J 6 bases; nucleotides not matched to a gene: 13. This CDR3 is built from 16 residues. DNA of the CDR3: TGTGCCAGCAAGCGACTAGCGGGAGATGAAAGTGGCGAGCAGTACTTC. It is translated as CASKRLAGDESGEQYF.